This is a list of T cell receptor beta chains from one sample in a study of OX40 agonist ivuxolimab in advanced cancers. Profiled with immunoSEQ multiplex PCR; TCRdb holds only in-frame clones, not every one. The table lists some 65,000 clones, 87% of them singletons. The sequenced sample was CD4+ or CD8+ T cells sorted from blood, obtained in a trial of the OX40 agonist ivuxolimab. These receptors were collected from an adult with an advanced solid tumor such as melanoma, head and neck, liver or kidney cancer. CDR3s include the opening cysteine and the closing phenylalanine or tryptophan. The D gene is left open where the match is weak. Clone sizes are given selectively: once, few, many, or a class where the clone is expanded.

TRBV27,15,.,TRBJ2-7,.,CASSKVGLISYEQYF,TGTGCCAGCAGTAAGGTGGGACTGATCTCCTACGAGCAGTACTTC
TRBV10-1,15,few,TRBJ2-2,.,CASSELSGATGELFF,TGCGCCAGCAGTGAGCTTTCGGGGGCCACCGGGGAGCTGTTTTTT
TRBV5-1,16,.,TRBJ2-3,.,CASNPGLAQGTDTQYF,TGCGCCAGCAATCCGGGACTTGCCCAGGGTACAGATACGCAGTATTTT
TRBV6-1,16,.,TRBJ1-4,TRBD1,CASSAYRTGLGEKLFF,TGTGCCAGCAGTGCCTACAGGACAGGGCTTGGGGAAAAACTGTTTTTT
TRBV27,14,.,TRBJ1-4,.,CASSLSVGREKLFF,TGTGCCAGCAGTTTATCAGTTGGGAGAGAAAAACTGTTTTTT
TRBV21-1,16,.,TRBJ1-1,.,CASSKEGAGMNTEAFF,TGTGCCAGCAGCAAAGAAGGAGCAGGGATGAACACTGAAGCTTTCTTT
TRBV5-1,13,.,TRBJ1-1,.,CASSLGEGAEAFF,TGCGCCAGCAGCTTGGGGGAGGGGGCTGAAGCTTTCTTT
TRBV19,13,.,TRBJ1-1,TRBD1,CASSSGGRTEAFF,TGTGCCAGTAGTTCAGGGGGCCGAACTGAAGCTTTCTTT
TRBV25-1,15,.,TRBJ1-1,.,CASSESGGGNTEAFF,TGTGCCAGCAGTGAATCTGGGGGGGGGAACACTGAAGCTTTCTTT
TRBV7-2,15,.,TRBJ2-1,.,CASSPAGLAYNEQFF,TGTGCCAGCAGCCCGGCCGGGCTAGCCTACAATGAGCAGTTCTTC
TRBV7-9,13,.,TRBJ2-7,.,CASDRVPSYEQYF,TGTGCCAGCGATAGGGTCCCCTCCTACGAGCAGTACTTC
TRBV14,13,.,TRBJ2-1,.,CASSQPNGREQFF,TGTGCCAGCAGCCAACCCAACGGACGTGAGCAGTTCTTC
TRBV7-2,17,.,TRBJ2-3,TRBD2,CASSRELAGRSTDTQYF,TGTGCCAGCAGCCGGGAATTGGCCGGGAGGAGCACAGATACGCAGTATTTT
TRBV6-5,14,.,TRBJ1-1,TRBD1,CASRSTGANTEAFF,TGTGCCAGCAGATCAACAGGGGCAAACACTGAAGCTTTCTTT
TRBV5-1,15,.,TRBJ1-4,.,CASSPDSTAIGKLFF,TGCGCCAGCAGCCCGGACAGTACCGCTATCGGAAAACTGTTTTTT
TRBV5-1,15,.,TRBJ2-1,TRBD2,CASSLELAGGNEQFF,TGCGCCAGCAGCTTGGAACTAGCGGGGGGTAATGAGCAGTTCTTC
TRBV5-1,16,once,TRBJ2-1,TRBD2,CASSSEYLAGYNEQFF,TGCGCCAGCAGCTCCGAATATCTAGCGGGATACAATGAGCAGTTCTTC
TRBV11-3,15,.,TRBJ2-3,TRBD2,CASSLFGTGGDTQYF,TGTGCCAGCAGCTTATTTGGGACCGGGGGGGATACGCAGTATTTT
TRBV5-8,15,.,TRBJ1-5,TRBD1,CASSLGTGDHQPQHF,TGTGCCAGCAGCTTGGGGACAGGAGATCACCAGCCCCAGCATTTT
TRBV15,12,.,TRBJ1-1,.,CATSREFTEAFF,TGTGCCACCAGCAGGGAGTTTACTGAAGCTTTCTTT
TRBV5-1,14,.,TRBJ2-7,.,CASRSGRQNYEQYF,TGCGCCAGCAGATCAGGGCGGCAAAACTACGAGCAGTACTTC
TRBV28,14,once,TRBJ2-4,.,CASSLTGAKNIQYF,TGTGCCAGCAGCTTAACAGGGGCCAAAAACATTCAGTACTTC
TRBV30,12,.,TRBJ1-1,.,CASTGRATEAFF,TGTGCCTCCACAGGGAGGGCTACTGAAGCTTTCTTT
TRBV5-8,12,.,TRBJ1-1,.,CASSRRYTEAFF,TGTGCCAGCAGCCGAAGATACACTGAAGCTTTCTTT
TRBV6-6,15,.,TRBJ2-7,TRBD2,CASSGTSGFTYEQYF,TGTGCCAGCAGTGGGACTAGCGGGTTTACCTACGAGCAGTACTTC
TRBV7-8,14,.,TRBJ2-7,.,CASSYLTGSYEQYF,TGTGCCAGCAGCTACCTGACAGGTTCGTACGAGCAGTACTTC
TRBV10-3,15,.,TRBJ2-5,.,CAIRSSTGNQETQYF,TGTGCCATCAGGTCCTCTACAGGGAATCAAGAGACCCAGTACTTC
TRBV28,15,.,TRBJ2-4,TRBD2,CASSPTSGYKNIQYF,TGTGCCAGCAGCCCGACTAGCGGGTATAAAAACATTCAGTACTTC
TRBV10-3,13,.,TRBJ1-1,.,CAITLGVSTEAFF,TGTGCCATAACCCTAGGGGTCAGCACTGAAGCTTTCTTT
TRBV25-1,11,.,TRBJ1-1,.,CASVGPLRAFF,TGTGCCAGCGTCGGGCCCCTGAGGGCTTTCTTT
TRBV28,15,.,TRBJ2-1,TRBD2,CASSSSGRDYNEQFF,TGTGCCAGCAGTTCTAGCGGGAGGGATTACAATGAGCAGTTCTTC
TRBV7-2,14,.,TRBJ2-7,TRBD1,CASTLGTGSYEQYF,TGTGCCAGCACTCTAGGGACAGGATCCTACGAGCAGTACTTC
TRBV10-3,15,.,TRBJ1-2,TRBD1,CAISDSTGGWRGYTF,TGTGCCATCAGTGATTCGACAGGGGGCTGGAGGGGCTACACCTTC
TRBV11-2,14,.,TRBJ2-7,.,CASSLEERDYEQYF,TGTGCCAGCAGCTTAGAGGAAAGGGACTACGAGCAGTACTTC
TRBV29-1,13,.,TRBJ2-5,TRBD2,CSVEELAAEAQYF,TGCAGCGTGGAAGAACTAGCGGCGGAGGCCCAGTACTTC
TRBV28,14,.,TRBJ1-1,.,CASSLMGGNTEAFF,TGTGCCAGCAGCCTGATGGGGGGGAACACTGAAGCTTTCTTT
TRBV7-2,16,.,TRBJ1-2,TRBD1,CASSLEGQGARDGYTF,TGTGCCAGCAGCTTAGAGGGACAGGGGGCGCGGGATGGCTACACCTTC
TRBV4-2,12,once,TRBJ1-2,.,CASSQGNYGYTF,TGTGCCAGCAGCCAAGGGAACTATGGCTACACCTTC
TRBV5-1,14,.,TRBJ1-2,.,CASSLRDPDYGYTF,TGCGCCAGCAGCTTACGGGACCCGGACTATGGCTACACCTTC
TRBV10-3,15,.,TRBJ1-2,.,CAISEARDLLGGYTF,TGTGCCATCAGTGAGGCACGGGACCTTCTGGGGGGCTACACCTTC
TRBV5-4,15,.,TRBJ1-1,TRBD1,CASSLGQGDFTEAFF,TGTGCCAGCAGCTTGGGACAGGGGGATTTCACTGAAGCTTTCTTT
TRBV5-1,14,.,TRBJ2-5,.,CASSLAGYQETQYF,TGCGCCAGCAGCTTGGCGGGTTACCAAGAGACCCAGTACTTC
TRBV27,15,.,TRBJ2-2,TRBD1,CASSKGQGSAGELFF,TGTGCCAGCAGCAAGGGACAGGGATCAGCCGGGGAGCTGTTTTTT
TRBV6-1,15,.,TRBJ1-5,.,CASSLLGGSNQPQHF,TGTGCCAGCAGTCTACTAGGGGGAAGCAATCAGCCCCAGCATTTT